This T cell receptor beta chain was documented in a study of blood T cell repertoires in COVID-19. Study-level background: Donors in the United States, Italy and Spain gave samples during acute or convalescent COVID-19.

Germline V gene data show CDR1 as SGHTS and CDR2 as YDEGEE. V dropped 4 bases and J dropped 6; count of bases not matched to a gene: 12. The CDR3 spans 16 residues. Clones were sequenced by immunoSEQ multiplex PCR, and TCRdb holds only the in-frame ones, with some missing. Counted here are roughly 76,000 clones, more than 75% occurring once; the ten biggest clones make up roughly 28%. The chain has TRBV5-8 and TRBJ1-1; 10 positions agree with TRBD1. Material for sequencing was peripheral blood. This TCR derives from a woman of 80 years or more with active or convalescent COVID-19. The CDR3 nucleotides read TGTGCCAGCAGCCCGGAGCGGACAGGGGGACTTTCTGAAGCTTTCTTT. Amino acid sequence: CASSPERTGGLSEAFF.